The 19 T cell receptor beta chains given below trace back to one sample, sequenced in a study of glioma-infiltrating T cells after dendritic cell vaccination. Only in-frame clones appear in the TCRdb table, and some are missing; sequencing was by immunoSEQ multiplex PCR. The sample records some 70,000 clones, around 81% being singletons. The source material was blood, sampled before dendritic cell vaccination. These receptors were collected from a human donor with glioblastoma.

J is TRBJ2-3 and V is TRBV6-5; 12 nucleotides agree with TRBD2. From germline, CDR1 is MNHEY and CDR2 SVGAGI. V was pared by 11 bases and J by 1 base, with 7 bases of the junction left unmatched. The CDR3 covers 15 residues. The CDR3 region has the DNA TGTGCCGCTCAAAGGACTAGCGGGGGCACAGATACGCAGTATTTT. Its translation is CAAQRTSGGTDTQYF.

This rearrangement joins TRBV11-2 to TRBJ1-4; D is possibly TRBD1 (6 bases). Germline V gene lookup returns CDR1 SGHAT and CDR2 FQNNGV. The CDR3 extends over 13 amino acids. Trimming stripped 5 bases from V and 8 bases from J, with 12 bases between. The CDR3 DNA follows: TGTGCCAGCAGCAAAGGACAGCGCGAAAAACTGTTTTTT. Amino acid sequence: CASSKGQREKLFF.

CDR3 residues: CASSFWGDQPQHF. CDR3 in DNA: TGTGCCAGCAGCTTCTGGGGAGATCAGCCCCAGCATTTT. This chain links TRBV5-5 with TRBJ1-5; D is unclear. Deletions cut 2 bases from V and 5 bases from J, with 8 bases between. The CDR3 totals 13 residues. Germline V gene lookup returns CDR1 SGHKS and CDR2 YYEKEE (reference sequence).

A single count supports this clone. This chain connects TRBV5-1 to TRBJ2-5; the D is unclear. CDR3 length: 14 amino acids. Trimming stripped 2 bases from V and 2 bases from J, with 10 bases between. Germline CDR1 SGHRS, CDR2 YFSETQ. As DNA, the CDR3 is TGCGCCAGCAGCTTCTCGAACTGGCAAGAGACCCAGTACTTC. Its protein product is CASSFSNWQETQYF.

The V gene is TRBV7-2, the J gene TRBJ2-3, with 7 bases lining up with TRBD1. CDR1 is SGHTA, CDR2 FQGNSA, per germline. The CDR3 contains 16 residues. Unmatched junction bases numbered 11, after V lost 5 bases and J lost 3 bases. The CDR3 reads CASSPRQGVGTDTQYF. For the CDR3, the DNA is TGTGCCAGCAGCCCACGACAGGGCGTAGGAACAGATACGCAGTATTTT.

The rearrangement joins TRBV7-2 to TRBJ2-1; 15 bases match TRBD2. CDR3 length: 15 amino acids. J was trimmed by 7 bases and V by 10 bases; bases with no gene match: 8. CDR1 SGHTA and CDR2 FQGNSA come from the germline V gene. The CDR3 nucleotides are TGTGCCATCGCCGGACTAGCGGGGGGGGGAAATGAGCAGTTCTTC. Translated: CAIAGLAGGGNEQFF.

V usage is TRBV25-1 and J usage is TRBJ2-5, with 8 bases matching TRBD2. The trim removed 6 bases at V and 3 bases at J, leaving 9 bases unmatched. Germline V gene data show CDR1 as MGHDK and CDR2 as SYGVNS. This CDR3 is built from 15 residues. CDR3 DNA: TGTGCCAGCAGGGAACCGGGGGGGGCTGAAGAGACCCAGTACTTC. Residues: CASREPGGAEETQYF.

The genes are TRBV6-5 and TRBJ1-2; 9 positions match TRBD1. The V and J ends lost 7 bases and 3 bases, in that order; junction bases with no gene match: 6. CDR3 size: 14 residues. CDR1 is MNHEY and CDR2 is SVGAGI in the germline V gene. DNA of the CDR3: TGTGCCAGCAAGAAGGACAGGGGTTACTATGGCTACACCTTC. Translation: CASKKDRGYYGYTF.

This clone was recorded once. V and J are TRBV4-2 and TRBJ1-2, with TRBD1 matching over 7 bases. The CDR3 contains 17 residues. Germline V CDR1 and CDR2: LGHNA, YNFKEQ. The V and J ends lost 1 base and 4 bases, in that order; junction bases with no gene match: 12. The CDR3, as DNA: TGTGCCAGCAGCCAAGGAAGAACAGGGGCCGAATCCTATGGCTACACCTTC. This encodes CASSQGRTGAESYGYTF.

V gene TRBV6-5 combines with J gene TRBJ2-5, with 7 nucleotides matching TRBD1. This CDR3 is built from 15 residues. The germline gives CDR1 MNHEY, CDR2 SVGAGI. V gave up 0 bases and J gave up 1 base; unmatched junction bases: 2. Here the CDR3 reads CASSYSPGGQETQYF. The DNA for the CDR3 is TGTGCCAGCAGTTACTCCCCAGGGGGCCAAGAGACCCAGTACTTC.

CDR3 coding DNA: TGCGCCAGCAGCCAGCTATCGACTAGCGGACTACCCTACGAGCAGTACTTC. Protein sequence: CASSQLSTSGLPYEQYF. The rearrangement uses TRBV4-1 and TRBJ2-7, with TRBD2 matching over 9 bases. Germline trimming cut 3 bases from V and 2 bases from J; bases unmatched to any gene: 11. Germline CDR1 MGHRA, CDR2 YSYEKL. The CDR3 sequence is 17 residues long.

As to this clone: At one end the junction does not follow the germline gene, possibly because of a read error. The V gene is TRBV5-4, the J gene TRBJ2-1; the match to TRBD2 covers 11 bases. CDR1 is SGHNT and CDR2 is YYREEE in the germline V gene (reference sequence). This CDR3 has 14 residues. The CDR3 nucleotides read TGTGCCAGCACCTTGTTTCTAGCGGGGGGTGAGCAGTTCTTC. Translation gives CASTLFLAGGEQFF.

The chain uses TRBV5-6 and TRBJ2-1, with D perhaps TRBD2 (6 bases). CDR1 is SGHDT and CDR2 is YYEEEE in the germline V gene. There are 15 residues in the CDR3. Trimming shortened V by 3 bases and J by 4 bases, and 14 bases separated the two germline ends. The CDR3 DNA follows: TGTGCCAGCAGCTGGGGGGAAGTTCTGTACAATGAGCAGTTCTTC. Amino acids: CASSWGEVLYNEQFF.

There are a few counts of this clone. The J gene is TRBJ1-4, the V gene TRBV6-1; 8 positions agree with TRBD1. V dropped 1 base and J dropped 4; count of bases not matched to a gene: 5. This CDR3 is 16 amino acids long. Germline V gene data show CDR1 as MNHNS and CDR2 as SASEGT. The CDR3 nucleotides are TGTGCCAGCAGTGAAGGGCAGGGGGCAGGTAATGAAAAACTGTTTTTT. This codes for CASSEGQGAGNEKLFF.

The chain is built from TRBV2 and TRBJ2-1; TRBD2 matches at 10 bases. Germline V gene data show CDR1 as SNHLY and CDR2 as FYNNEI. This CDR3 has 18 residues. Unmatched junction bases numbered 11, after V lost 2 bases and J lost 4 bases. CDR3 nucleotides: TGTGCCAGCAGTGAACTAGATAGCGGGGGGCAGGAATACAATGAGCAGTTCTTC. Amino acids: CASSELDSGGQEYNEQFF.

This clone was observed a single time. The chain's CDR3 is CASRLTGGYEQYF. As DNA, the CDR3 is TGTGCCAGCAGGCTAACAGGGGGCTACGAGCAGTACTTC. This chain links TRBV6-5 with TRBJ2-7; 8 nucleotides match TRBD1. From germline, CDR1 is MNHEY and CDR2 SVGAGI. The CDR3 extends over 13 amino acids. V was clipped by 6 bases and J by 3 bases; unmatched bases: 4.

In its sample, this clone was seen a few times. CDR3: CASSLGEANEKLFF. CDR3 sequence (DNA): TGTGCCAGCAGCTTAGGGGAGGCTAATGAAAAACTGTTTTTT. The rearrangement uses TRBV7-9 and TRBJ1-4; D not resolved. CDR1 and CDR2 from the germline V gene are SEHNR and FQNEAQ (reference sequence). The CDR3 consists of 14 residues. With 1 base removed from V and 3 bases from J, the gap between germline ends came to 6 bases.

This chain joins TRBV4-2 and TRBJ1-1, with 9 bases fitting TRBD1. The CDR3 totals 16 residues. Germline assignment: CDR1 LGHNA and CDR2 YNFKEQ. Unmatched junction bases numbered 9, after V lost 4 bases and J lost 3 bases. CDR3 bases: TGTGCCAGCAGCCCTGGACAGGGGTCGGCTCACACTGAAGCTTTCTTT. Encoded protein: CASSPGQGSAHTEAFF.

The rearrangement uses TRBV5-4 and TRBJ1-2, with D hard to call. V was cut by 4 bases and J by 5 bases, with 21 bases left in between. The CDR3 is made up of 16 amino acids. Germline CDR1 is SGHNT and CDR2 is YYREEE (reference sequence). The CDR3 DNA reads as TGTGCCAGCAGCCCCCACACCTTTCGTAGCGCATATGGCTACACCTTC. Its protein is CASSPHTFRSAYGYTF.